A selection of T cell receptor beta chains follows, all from one sample in a study of T-cell memory formation after mild COVID-19. TCRdb recomputed calls from the 5' RACE reads with MiXCR, one row per CDR3 protein. In the table there are 500,000 to 650,000 distinct CDR3 sequences, about 20% of which are singletons. Material for sequencing was PBMCs or a T cell subset sorted from them (not recorded which). These receptor sequences come from an adult woman who had mild COVID-19 (a few samples of this study predate the infection). Cell type and time point are not known. Each CDR3 is given with its conserved first and last residue. The D gene is left open where the match is weak. Clone size appears in some rows only: once, few, many, or a class for an expanded clone.

CDR3 DNA: TGTGCCAGCAGCCCACTTGAGCCGGACAGGGTGGGCAACTATGGCTACACCTTC
CDR3 protein: CASSPLEPDRVGNYGYTF
D gene: TRBD1
J gene: TRBJ1-2
clone size: .
V gene: TRBV3-1

CDR3 DNA: TGTGCCAGCAGCTTAAGGAATTCTCGGGCTGAGCAGTACTTC
CDR3 protein: CASSLRNSRAEQYF
D gene: .
J gene: TRBJ2-7
clone size: .
V gene: TRBV7-9

CDR3 DNA: TGTGCCAGCAGCTTACGGGGGTTTGGCGAAAAACTGTTTTTT
CDR3 protein: CASSLRGFGEKLFF
D gene: .
J gene: TRBJ1-4
clone size: many
V gene: TRBV7-9

CDR3 DNA: TGTGCCAGCAGTCCCGGGACAGAGAACACCGGGGAGCTGTTTTTT
CDR3 protein: CASSPGTENTGELFF
D gene: TRBD1
J gene: TRBJ2-2
clone size: many
V gene: TRBV12-3/TRBV12-4

CDR3 DNA: TGTGCCAGCTCCGACCCGGACATATCTAGCACAGATACGCAGTATTTT
CDR3 protein: CASSDPDISSTDTQYF
D gene: .
J gene: TRBJ2-3
clone size: .
V gene: TRBV25-1

CDR3 DNA: TGCGCCAGCAGCCAAGGACTAGCGGGGACCTACGAGCAGTACTTC
CDR3 protein: CASSQGLAGTYEQYF
D gene: TRBD2
J gene: TRBJ2-7
clone size: few
V gene: TRBV4-1

CDR3 DNA: TGTGCCAGCAGTAAATTTCGGGAGCGCTACGAGCAGTACTTC
CDR3 protein: CASSKFRERYEQYF
D gene: .
J gene: TRBJ2-7
clone size: few
V gene: TRBV12-3/TRBV12-4

CDR3 DNA: TGTGCCAGCAGCCAAGGAGCTAGACTGGGAGAGACCCAGTACTTC
CDR3 protein: CASSQGARLGETQYF
D gene: .
J gene: TRBJ2-5
clone size: few
V gene: TRBV3-1

CDR3 DNA: TGCGCCAGCAGCCTCCGGCCCGGGACAACACCCGATGAGCAGTTCTTC
CDR3 protein: CASSLRPGTTPDEQFF
D gene: .
J gene: TRBJ2-1
clone size: .
V gene: TRBV4-1

CDR3 DNA: TGTGCCAGCAGTCGACTCCTAGCGGGAGCTGAGGAGACCCAGTACTTC
CDR3 protein: CASSRLLAGAEETQYF
D gene: TRBD2
J gene: TRBJ2-5
clone size: .
V gene: TRBV3-1

CDR3 DNA: TGTGCCACCAGTGGTCAACTAGCGGGGGGAAATACGCAGTATTTT
CDR3 protein: CATSGQLAGGNTQYF
D gene: TRBD2
J gene: TRBJ2-3
clone size: few
V gene: TRBV24-1

CDR3 DNA: TGTGCCAGTAGTATTCGGGTTAGCGGGAGTGGAGAGACCCAGTACTTC
CDR3 protein: CASSIRVSGSGETQYF
D gene: TRBD2
J gene: TRBJ2-5
clone size: .
V gene: TRBV19

CDR3 DNA: TGTGCCAGCAGTCTCGGGACTAGCGGGAGGTTCTACGAGCAGTACTTC
CDR3 protein: CASSLGTSGRFYEQYF
D gene: TRBD2
J gene: TRBJ2-7
clone size: .
V gene: TRBV6-2/TRBV6-3

CDR3 DNA: TGCAGTGCTAGAGCGGGATCTATGCTCACTGAAGCTTTCTTT
CDR3 protein: CSARAGSMLTEAFF
D gene: .
J gene: TRBJ1-1
clone size: few
V gene: TRBV20-1

CDR3 DNA: TGCGCCAGCAGCCTCGACATTAATCAGCCCCAGCATTTT
CDR3 protein: CASSLDINQPQHF
D gene: .
J gene: TRBJ1-5
clone size: few
V gene: TRBV5-1

CDR3 DNA: TGTGCCAGCAGCTTAGGTGTCAGGGGGTACGGCTACACCTTC
CDR3 protein: CASSLGVRGYGYTF
D gene: TRBD1
J gene: TRBJ1-2
clone size: .
V gene: TRBV11-2

CDR3 DNA: TGTGCCATCAGTGAGGCAGGGATAAGCAATCAGCCCCAGCATTTT
CDR3 protein: CAISEAGISNQPQHF
D gene: .
J gene: TRBJ1-5
clone size: .
V gene: TRBV10-3

CDR3 DNA: TGCAGTGCTAGGGAAACTAGCTCCGAGCAGTACTTC
CDR3 protein: CSARETSSEQYF
D gene: .
J gene: TRBJ2-7
clone size: few
V gene: TRBV20-1

CDR3 DNA: TGTGCCTGGAGTGACACCGCTGCCTACGGCTACACCTTC
CDR3 protein: CAWSDTAAYGYTF
D gene: .
J gene: TRBJ1-2
clone size: .
V gene: TRBV30

CDR3 DNA: TGTGCCAGCAGTTTAGACGCGGGGCTGAACACTGAAGCTTTCTTT
CDR3 protein: CASSLDAGLNTEAFF
D gene: .
J gene: TRBJ1-1
clone size: once
V gene: TRBV12-3/TRBV12-4

CDR3 DNA: TGTGCCAGCTCAAAGACGGGGCTAAACACCGGGGAGCTGTTTTTT
CDR3 protein: CASSKTGLNTGELFF
D gene: .
J gene: TRBJ2-2
clone size: .
V gene: TRBV18

CDR3 DNA: TGCGCCAGCAGCCAAGCCGCAGGGCAAGAGACCCAGTACTTC
CDR3 protein: CASSQAAGQETQYF
D gene: .
J gene: TRBJ2-5
clone size: .
V gene: TRBV4-1

CDR3 DNA: TGCGCCAGCAGTAAAACTCCTTCCAGACAGGGTAGCACAGATACGCAGTATTTT
CDR3 protein: CASSKTPSRQGSTDTQYF
D gene: TRBD1
J gene: TRBJ2-3
clone size: many
V gene: TRBV23-1

CDR3 DNA: TGTGCCAGCAGCAAGGGGAACACTGAAGCTTTCTTT
CDR3 protein: CASSKGNTEAFF
D gene: .
J gene: TRBJ1-1
clone size: .
V gene: TRBV14

CDR3 DNA: TGTGCCAGCAGCCAAGAGAGAGGGGGGGCCAGGGGAGAAACTGAAGCTTTCTTT
CDR3 protein: CASSQERGGARGETEAFF
D gene: .
J gene: TRBJ1-1
clone size: .
V gene: TRBV4-2

CDR3 DNA: TGTGCCATCAGTGCCGCGACAGTAACTGAAGCTTTCTTT
CDR3 protein: CAISAATVTEAFF
D gene: .
J gene: TRBJ1-1
clone size: .
V gene: TRBV10-3

CDR3 DNA: TGTGCCAGCAGCCGCGTTGAGCAGGGTAATTACTATGGCTACACCTTC
CDR3 protein: CASSRVEQGNYYGYTF
D gene: .
J gene: TRBJ1-2
clone size: .
V gene: TRBV5-6

CDR3 DNA: TGTGCCAGCAAGAAAGGGACAGAAATACATTACGAGCAGTACTTC
CDR3 protein: CASKKGTEIHYEQYF
D gene: TRBD1
J gene: TRBJ2-7
clone size: .
V gene: TRBV5-4

CDR3 DNA: TGTGCCAGCAGAACCCGGGACACACTGACTGAAGCTTTCTTT
CDR3 protein: CASRTRDTLTEAFF
D gene: .
J gene: TRBJ1-1
clone size: few
V gene: TRBV2

CDR3 DNA: TGCGCCAGCAGCTTTCGTGAGTGGACAGGGGAGCATGGCTACACCTTC
CDR3 protein: CASSFREWTGEHGYTF
D gene: TRBD1
J gene: TRBJ1-2
clone size: few
V gene: TRBV5-1

CDR3 DNA: TGTGCCAGCAGCTCCCTTTTAACAGAGAACACTGAAGCTTTCTTT
CDR3 protein: CASSSLLTENTEAFF
D gene: .
J gene: TRBJ1-1
clone size: .
V gene: TRBV5-5

CDR3 DNA: TGTGCCTGGAGCCCCGGGACAGGGGACACTGAAGCTTTCTTT
CDR3 protein: CAWSPGTGDTEAFF
D gene: TRBD1
J gene: TRBJ1-1
clone size: .
V gene: TRBV30

CDR3 DNA: TGTGCCAGCAGCCAGGACAGGGGGCTCGGACCCTATGGCTACACCTTC
CDR3 protein: CASSQDRGLGPYGYTF
D gene: TRBD1
J gene: TRBJ1-2
clone size: few
V gene: TRBV3-1

CDR3 DNA: TGTGCCAGCAGCTTGTACCGGCAAAGCTCCTACAATGAGCAGTTCTTC
CDR3 protein: CASSLYRQSSYNEQFF
D gene: .
J gene: TRBJ2-1
clone size: .
V gene: TRBV5-5

CDR3 DNA: TGTGCCAGCAGCCAAGAAAGGTTACTAGCGGCGGAGACCCAGTACTTC
CDR3 protein: CASSQERLLAAETQYF
D gene: TRBD2
J gene: TRBJ2-5
clone size: .
V gene: TRBV3-1

CDR3 DNA: TGTGCCAGCAGTGGCTGGACGGGCGATCAGCCCCAGCATTTT
CDR3 protein: CASSGWTGDQPQHF
D gene: .
J gene: TRBJ1-5
clone size: .
V gene: TRBV6-1

CDR3 DNA: TGTGCCAGCAGCCTCACAGTATTAAGCCCCTACGAGCAGTACTTC
CDR3 protein: CASSLTVLSPYEQYF
D gene: .
J gene: TRBJ2-7
clone size: .
V gene: TRBV5-6

CDR3 DNA: TGTGCCACCAGTGATTTTGAGGGACAGCCCCAGCATTTT
CDR3 protein: CATSDFEGQPQHF
D gene: .
J gene: TRBJ1-5
clone size: few
V gene: TRBV24-1

CDR3 DNA: TGCGCCAGCAAAACGGGACAGTCGAACACCGGGGAGCTGTTTTTT
CDR3 protein: CASKTGQSNTGELFF
D gene: TRBD1
J gene: TRBJ2-2
clone size: .
V gene: TRBV5-1

CDR3 DNA: TGTGCTAGTGGTTTACCGCTAGCGGGAGCCGAGGGAAGCTACGAGCAGTACTTC
CDR3 protein: CASGLPLAGAEGSYEQYF
D gene: TRBD2
J gene: TRBJ2-7
clone size: .
V gene: TRBV12-5

CDR3 DNA: TGCGCCAGCAGCCATCCCTTCGCAGATACGCAGTATTTT
CDR3 protein: CASSHPFADTQYF
D gene: .
J gene: TRBJ2-3
clone size: few
V gene: TRBV4-1

CDR3 DNA: TGTGCCAGCAGTGAAGCGCGAACTGGGGCGACCCAGTACTTC
CDR3 protein: CASSEARTGATQYF
D gene: .
J gene: TRBJ2-5
clone size: few
V gene: TRBV6-1

CDR3 DNA: TGTGCCAGCAGCGCACCTACGAGCACAGATACGCAGTATTTT
CDR3 protein: CASSAPTSTDTQYF
D gene: .
J gene: TRBJ2-3
clone size: .
V gene: TRBV9

CDR3 DNA: TGCAGCGTTGAAGTAGGGGGCGGATACGAGCAGTACTTC
CDR3 protein: CSVEVGGGYEQYF
D gene: TRBD1
J gene: TRBJ2-7
clone size: few
V gene: TRBV29-1